This is a list of T cell receptor beta chains from one sample in a study of PD-L1 blockade in urothelial cancer. The method was immunoSEQ multiplex PCR; TCRdb's version includes in-frame clones alone and lacks a portion of them. The repertoire holds around 80,000 clones, with under 95% as singletons. The sequences come from PBMCs, collected around atezolizumab (anti-PD-L1) treatment. Receptors originate from a woman over 75 with urothelial cancer. The CDR3 runs from the conserved cysteine through the conserved F or W. Fields, in order: CDR3 length, clone size, V gene, J gene, D gene, CDR3 DNA, CDR3 protein. The D gene is left open where the match is weak. Clone size is not always given. Where it is, it says once, few, many or a class for expanded clones.

>14|NA|TRBV28|TRBJ1-1|NA
TGTGCCAGCAGCCCTGGGGGCCTGAACACTGAAGCTTTCTTT
CASSPGGLNTEAFF
>16|once|TRBV5-4|TRBJ2-1|NA
TGTGCCAGCAGGAAGGGGGGGGAAGGGTCCTACAATGAGCAGTTCTTC
CASRKGGEGSYNEQFF
>14|NA|TRBV5-1|TRBJ2-7|TRBD2
TGCGCCAGCAGCCCATCGGGGGGAAAAAACGAGCAGTACTTC
CASSPSGGKNEQYF
>17|NA|TRBV5-4|TRBJ2-1|TRBD2
TGTGCCAGCAGCCGTCGACTAGCGGGAGTCGGTGCGAGTGAGCAGTTCTTC
CASSRRLAGVGASEQFF
>15|NA|TRBV5-1|TRBJ1-3|NA
TGCGCCAGCAGCCCGGACGGGAGCTCTGGAAACACCATATATTTT
CASSPDGSSGNTIYF
>14|NA|TRBV29-1|TRBJ2-1|TRBD1
TGCAGCGTTAGAAACAGGGGCACCCACAATGAGCAGTTCTTC
CSVRNRGTHNEQFF
>15|NA|TRBV7-3|TRBJ2-1|NA
TGTGCCAGCAGCCCGGTCAGCGACTCCTACAATGAGCAGTTCTTC
CASSPVSDSYNEQFF
>13|NA|TRBV6-5|TRBJ2-1|TRBD2
TGTGCCAGCAGGCTAGCGGGAAACAATGAGCAGTTCTTC
CASRLAGNNEQFF
>15|NA|TRBV7-9|TRBJ1-1|NA
TGTGCCAGCAGCGTGCTACAGGGAGGGCACACTGAAGCTTTCTTT
CASSVLQGGHTEAFF
>14|NA|TRBV25-1|TRBJ2-1|TRBD1
TGTGCCAGCCGTCCGGGGACAGGGGTCGATGAGCAGTTCTTC
CASRPGTGVDEQFF
>15|NA|TRBV18|TRBJ1-3|NA
TGTGCCAGCTCACCACGAGACACCGACCGAAACACCATATATTTT
CASSPRDTDRNTIYF
>13|NA|TRBV30|TRBJ1-1|NA
TGTGCCTGGAGTTTGGGGGGGCAAACTGAAGCTTTCTTT
CAWSLGGQTEAFF
>13|NA|TRBV6-1|TRBJ2-3|TRBD1
TGTGCCAGCAGTGCTGCCGGGACAGTGATAAAGTATTTT
CASSAAGTVIKYF
>14|NA|TRBV7-8|TRBJ2-7|NA
TGTGCCAGCACCAAAAGCGGCTCCTCCTACGAGCAGTACTTC
CASTKSGSSYEQYF
>16|NA|TRBV11-2|TRBJ2-1|TRBD1
TGTGCCAGCAGCTTAGAGACAGGGGGCTGGTACAATGAGCAGTTCTTC
CASSLETGGWYNEQFF